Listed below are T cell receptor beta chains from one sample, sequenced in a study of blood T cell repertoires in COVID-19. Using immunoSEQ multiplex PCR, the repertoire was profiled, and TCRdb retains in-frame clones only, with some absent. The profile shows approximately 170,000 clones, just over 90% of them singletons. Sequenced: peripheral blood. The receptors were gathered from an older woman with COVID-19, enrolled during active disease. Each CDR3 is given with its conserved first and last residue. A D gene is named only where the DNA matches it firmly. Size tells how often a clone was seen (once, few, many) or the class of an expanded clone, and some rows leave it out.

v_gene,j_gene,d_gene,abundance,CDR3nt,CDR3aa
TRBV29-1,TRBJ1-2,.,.,TGCAGCGTTGATGGAGTTTCCAGTAGAGGCTACACCTTC,CSVDGVSSRGYTF
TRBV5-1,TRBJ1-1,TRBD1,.,TGCGCCAGCAGCCTGCGAGGACAGGGCTATACTGAAGCTTTCTTT,CASSLRGQGYTEAFF
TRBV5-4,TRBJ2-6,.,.,TGTGCCACCCACTCTGGGGCCAACGTCCTGACTTTC,CATHSGANVLTF
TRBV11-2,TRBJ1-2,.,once,TGTGCCAGCAGCTCCATTCGGGGTGCCGGAGGGGACTATGGCTACACCTTC,CASSSIRGAGGDYGYTF
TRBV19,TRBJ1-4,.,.,TGTGCCAGTAGTGCCTACAGGGTTCAAACTAATGAAAAACTGTTTTTT,CASSAYRVQTNEKLFF
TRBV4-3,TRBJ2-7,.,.,TGCGCCAGCAGCCAAGGGACAGCGACTCACTACGAGCAGTACTTC,CASSQGTATHYEQYF
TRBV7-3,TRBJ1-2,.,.,TGTGCCAGCAGCATCGACAGCTCCTACTATGGCTACACCTTC,CASSIDSSYYGYTF
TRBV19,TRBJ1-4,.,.,TGTGCCAGTACAAGGGGACTCACAACTAATGAAAAACTGTTTTTT,CASTRGLTTNEKLFF
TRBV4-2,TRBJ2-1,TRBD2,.,TGTGCCAGCAGCCAAGATTTACGGCGGGGGGGGTACAATGAGCAGTTCTTC,CASSQDLRRGGYNEQFF
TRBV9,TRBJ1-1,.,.,TGTGCCAGCAGCTATACAGCGAACACTGAAGCTTTCTTT,CASSYTANTEAFF
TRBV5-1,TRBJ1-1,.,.,TGCGCCAGCAGCGGGCAGGGCCCGAACACTGAAGCTTTCTTT,CASSGQGPNTEAFF
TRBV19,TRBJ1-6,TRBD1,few,TGTGCCAGTAGTACTCAGGGGGTGGGTAATTCACCCCTCCACTTT,CASSTQGVGNSPLHF
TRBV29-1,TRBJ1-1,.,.,TGCAGCGGGTGCAGGGGTAGTGCATCTACTGAAGCTTTCTTT,CSGCRGSASTEAFF
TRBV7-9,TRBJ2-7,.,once,TGTGCCAGCAGCTCTTATTCTGGTCGAGCCTACGAGCAGTACTTC,CASSSYSGRAYEQYF
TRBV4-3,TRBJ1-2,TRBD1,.,TGCGCCAGCAGCCAGACAGGGAATGGCTACACCTTC,CASSQTGNGYTF
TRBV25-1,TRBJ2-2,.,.,TGTGCCAGCAGTAGCACAGGGTCGAACACCGGGGAGCTGTTTTTT,CASSSTGSNTGELFF